This TCR beta chain is from a study of blood T cell repertoires in COVID-19. On the study more broadly: Italy, Spain and the United States were the sources of the convalescent and acute COVID-19 samples. In each case, the material was cDNA or gDNA derived from T cells, B-cell-depleted T cells, or PBMCs.

Losses at the gene ends were 7 bases for V and 8 bases for J; bases not matched to a gene: 9. CDR1 and CDR2 (germline): LNHDA, SQIVND (reference sequence). The CDR3 consists of 14 residues. TCRdb keeps only in-frame clones here, not all; method: immunoSEQ multiplex PCR. The sample carries 200,000 to 250,000 clones, roughly 90% recorded once. This receptor was identified in a man in his 60s who had recovered from COVID-19. Sequenced material: peripheral blood. The gene calls are TRBV19 and TRBJ1-2; 11 nucleotides line up with TRBD1. The CDR3 bases are TGTGCCAGTACGAAATTGGACAGGGGGCTCGGCTACACCTTC. Amino acids: CASTKLDRGLGYTF.